The clone carrying this T cell receptor (beta chain) occurred a few times. As yet, its antigen is unknown. This specimen comes from a study of blood T cells in healthy people across ages. Study findings and constraints: The diversity estimates, figures obtained from one million T cells, were considered underestimates.

Through a sample-barcoded 5' primer and a J-beta primer mix, a second PCR was run for roughly 6 to 11 cycles. One entry per CDR3 protein, called by TCRdb with MiXCR from the 5' RACE reads. Of 800,000 to 1,000,000 distinct CDR3 sequences listed, 48% are singletons. This CDR3 is built from 15 residues. Per germline, CDR1 LNHNV and CDR2 YYDKDF (reference sequence). V was shortened by 0 bases and J by 7 bases, with 15 bases between the two germline ends. What was sequenced was blood. The V call is TRBV15, the J call TRBJ1-2; D is perhaps TRBD1 (6 bases). The clonotype originates from a man aged 25-45 years in good health. CDR3 amino acids: CATSRDPTGYGGYTF. The CDR3 region has the DNA TGTGCCACCAGCAGAGACCCCACAGGGTATGGTGGCTACACCTTC.